This is a list of T cell receptor beta chains from one sample in a study of regulatory T cells in long-lasting Graves disease. MiXCR was run by TCRdb on the multiplex PCR reads, yielding one entry per CDR3 protein. Among 400,000 to 450,000 distinct CDR3 sequences, 23% were seen once, and the ten largest hold approximately 28%. Sequencing used peripheral blood mononuclear cells (PBMCs), obtained when the disease was refractory, from a patient treated with antithyroid drugs. These receptors were taken from a female donor with Graves disease. Each CDR3 is given with its conserved first and last residue. D genes are given only for firm matches. The listing skips clone size in some rows; elsewhere it reads once, few, many or a size class.

clone size: .; V gene: TRBV3-1; CDR3 length: 19; J gene: TRBJ2-7; D gene: .; CDR3 DNA: TGTGCCAGCAGCCGGGAGGGACGTGGGGGCGGGAGTCTCTCCTACGAGCAGTACTTC; CDR3 protein: CASSREGRGGGSLSYEQYF
clone size: once; V gene: TRBV20-1; CDR3 length: 14; J gene: TRBJ2-7; D gene: TRBD2; CDR3 DNA: TGCAGTGCTAGGAGTTCTAGCGGGAACAACGAGCAGTACTTC; CDR3 protein: CSARSSSGNNEQYF
clone size: many; V gene: TRBV2; CDR3 length: 13; J gene: TRBJ1-1; D gene: .; CDR3 DNA: TGTGCCAGCACTAGAGGGGGGCAAACTGAAGCTTTCTTT; CDR3 protein: CASTRGGQTEAFF
clone size: many; V gene: TRBV7-2; CDR3 length: 13; J gene: TRBJ1-2; D gene: TRBD1; CDR3 DNA: TGTGCCAGCAGCTTCAGGGGGGACTATGGCTACACCTTC; CDR3 protein: CASSFRGDYGYTF
clone size: .; V gene: TRBV6-2/TRBV6-3; CDR3 length: 12; J gene: TRBJ1-2; D gene: TRBD1; CDR3 DNA: TGTGCCACCAGACAGGGGAACTATGGCTACACCTTC; CDR3 protein: CATRQGNYGYTF
clone size: .; V gene: TRBV7-2; CDR3 length: 16; J gene: TRBJ1-1; D gene: .; CDR3 DNA: TGTGCCAGCAGCTTAGACTCTTCAAGAGGGAACACTGAAGCTTTCTTT; CDR3 protein: CASSLDSSRGNTEAFF
clone size: .; V gene: TRBV5-1; CDR3 length: 15; J gene: TRBJ2-2; D gene: TRBD2; CDR3 DNA: TGCGCCAGCAGCTCACCGACTAGCGGGAGTTGGGAGCTGTTTTTT; CDR3 protein: CASSSPTSGSWELFF
clone size: .; V gene: TRBV29-1; CDR3 length: 15; J gene: TRBJ1-1; D gene: .; CDR3 DNA: TGCAGCGTCGACGCTCGAGACAGAATGAACACTGAAGCTTTCTTT; CDR3 protein: CSVDARDRMNTEAFF
clone size: many; V gene: TRBV28; CDR3 length: 14; J gene: TRBJ1-4; D gene: .; CDR3 DNA: TGTGCCAGCAGTTTTCGACAGATTAATGAAAAACTGTTTTTT; CDR3 protein: CASSFRQINEKLFF
clone size: .; V gene: TRBV15; CDR3 length: 15; J gene: TRBJ1-2; D gene: .; CDR3 DNA: TGTGCCACCAGCCCTCGGACAGACAATCTCTATGGCTACACCTTC; CDR3 protein: CATSPRTDNLYGYTF
clone size: few; V gene: TRBV5-1; CDR3 length: 16; J gene: TRBJ1-4; D gene: .; CDR3 DNA: TGCGCCAGCAGCTTGGATACGGGCGATCTTACTCAAAAACTGTTTTTT; CDR3 protein: CASSLDTGDLTQKLFF
clone size: .; V gene: TRBV28; CDR3 length: 13; J gene: TRBJ2-1; D gene: .; CDR3 DNA: TGTGCCAGCAGGACCGGACAGAACCAGAAGCAGTTCTTC; CDR3 protein: CASRTGQNQKQFF
clone size: .; V gene: TRBV7-9; CDR3 length: 13; J gene: TRBJ1-1; D gene: .; CDR3 DNA: TGTGCCAGCAGCTTAGGGACGTACGCTGAAGCTTTCTTT; CDR3 protein: CASSLGTYAEAFF
clone size: few; V gene: TRBV16; CDR3 length: 13; J gene: TRBJ1-1; D gene: .; CDR3 DNA: TGTGCCAGCAGCCAAGACTTTAACACTGAAGCTTTCTTT; CDR3 protein: CASSQDFNTEAFF
clone size: .; V gene: TRBV7-3; CDR3 length: 16; J gene: TRBJ1-2; D gene: TRBD1; CDR3 DNA: TGTGCCAGCAGCTTACGCCGGGACAGGGAAATATATGGCTACACCTTC; CDR3 protein: CASSLRRDREIYGYTF
clone size: few; V gene: TRBV14; CDR3 length: 14; J gene: TRBJ2-5; D gene: .; CDR3 DNA: TGTGCCAGCAGCCAAGCGTTCCTGGGAGAGACCCAGTACTTC; CDR3 protein: CASSQAFLGETQYF
clone size: many; V gene: TRBV2; CDR3 length: 14; J gene: TRBJ1-2; D gene: .; CDR3 DNA: TGTGCCAGCAGTGAAGATGCCAGGGCTACTGGCTACACCTTC; CDR3 protein: CASSEDARATGYTF
clone size: few; V gene: TRBV30; CDR3 length: 13; J gene: TRBJ2-7; D gene: .; CDR3 DNA: TGTGCCTGGAGTTCACAACTGATATACGAGCAGTACTTC; CDR3 protein: CAWSSQLIYEQYF
clone size: .; V gene: TRBV25-1; CDR3 length: 15; J gene: TRBJ2-3; D gene: .; CDR3 DNA: TGTGCCAGCAGTGATTTGGTAACTAGCACAGATACGCAGTATTTT; CDR3 protein: CASSDLVTSTDTQYF
clone size: .; V gene: TRBV20-1; CDR3 length: 16; J gene: TRBJ2-5; D gene: TRBD2; CDR3 DNA: TGCAGTGCTAGAAAGCCTAGCGGGAGGTATAGGGAGACCCAGTACTTC; CDR3 protein: CSARKPSGRYRETQYF
clone size: .; V gene: TRBV3-1; CDR3 length: 16; J gene: TRBJ2-7; D gene: TRBD1; CDR3 DNA: TGTGCCAGCAGCCAACTCTTACAGGGGAGCCGCTACGAGCAGTACTTC; CDR3 protein: CASSQLLQGSRYEQYF
clone size: .; V gene: TRBV2; CDR3 length: 13; J gene: TRBJ2-2; D gene: .; CDR3 DNA: TGTGCCAGCAGTGATCAGGGGACCGAGGAGCTGTTTTTT; CDR3 protein: CASSDQGTEELFF
clone size: .; V gene: TRBV7-2; CDR3 length: 16; J gene: TRBJ2-7; D gene: TRBD2; CDR3 DNA: TGTGCCAGCAGCTTAATTAGCGGGATAAGAACCTACGAGCAGTACTTC; CDR3 protein: CASSLISGIRTYEQYF
clone size: .; V gene: TRBV19; CDR3 length: 15; J gene: TRBJ1-5; D gene: .; CDR3 DNA: TGTGCCAGTAGTATAAGGGATGGGGGCGATCAGCCCCAGCATTTT; CDR3 protein: CASSIRDGGDQPQHF
clone size: few; V gene: TRBV12-3/TRBV12-4; CDR3 length: 15; J gene: TRBJ1-5; D gene: TRBD1; CDR3 DNA: TGTGCCAGCAGCGCGCAGGGGGCGCGGAATCAGCCCCAGCATTTT; CDR3 protein: CASSAQGARNQPQHF
clone size: few; V gene: TRBV12-3/TRBV12-4; CDR3 length: 17; J gene: TRBJ2-3; D gene: TRBD2; CDR3 DNA: TGTGCCAGCAGCCCCGAAGGTGCCGGGGGGTTCACAGATACGCAGTATTTT; CDR3 protein: CASSPEGAGGFTDTQYF
clone size: few; V gene: TRBV19; CDR3 length: 18; J gene: TRBJ2-4; D gene: TRBD2; CDR3 DNA: TGTGCCAGTAGTCGGACTAGCGGGAGGGCGCGAGCCAAAAACATTCAGTACTTC; CDR3 protein: CASSRTSGRARAKNIQYF
clone size: many; V gene: TRBV20-1; CDR3 length: 13; J gene: TRBJ2-5; D gene: TRBD1; CDR3 DNA: TGCAGTGCTAGGACAGGGGCCCGGGAGACCCAGTACTTC; CDR3 protein: CSARTGARETQYF
clone size: .; V gene: TRBV4-2; CDR3 length: 15; J gene: TRBJ2-6; D gene: .; CDR3 DNA: TGTGCCAGCAGTCTACTAGTGGCTGGGGCCAACGTCCTGACTTTC; CDR3 protein: CASSLLVAGANVLTF
clone size: many; V gene: TRBV28; CDR3 length: 14; J gene: TRBJ2-7; D gene: .; CDR3 DNA: TGTGCCAGCAGTTTAGGCAGGACCCCCTACGAGCAGTACTTC; CDR3 protein: CASSLGRTPYEQYF
clone size: many; V gene: TRBV28; CDR3 length: 13; J gene: TRBJ1-1; D gene: TRBD1; CDR3 DNA: TGTGCCAGCAGTTTGTCCAGGGGGCCCTTGGGTTTCTTT; CDR3 protein: CASSLSRGPLGFF
clone size: few; V gene: TRBV28; CDR3 length: 15; J gene: TRBJ1-5; D gene: .; CDR3 DNA: TGTGCCAGCAGTTTATTGCAGGGTAGCAATCAGCCCCAGCATTTT; CDR3 protein: CASSLLQGSNQPQHF
clone size: many; V gene: TRBV12-3/TRBV12-4; CDR3 length: 16; J gene: TRBJ2-5; D gene: TRBD2; CDR3 DNA: TGTGCCAGCAGCCCGGCTAGCGGGAGAGGGCAAGAGACCCAGTACTTC; CDR3 protein: CASSPASGRGQETQYF
clone size: .; V gene: TRBV13; CDR3 length: 17; J gene: TRBJ2-2; D gene: TRBD2; CDR3 DNA: TGTGCCAGCAGCTTAGCGGCTAGCGGGAGCCGCGGCGGGGAGCTGTTTTTT; CDR3 protein: CASSLAASGSRGGELFF
clone size: few; V gene: TRBV20-1; CDR3 length: 15; J gene: TRBJ1-1; D gene: TRBD1; CDR3 DNA: TGCAGTGCTATCCCGGGGACAGGGGCGAACACTGAAGCTTTCTTT; CDR3 protein: CSAIPGTGANTEAFF
clone size: many; V gene: TRBV12-3/TRBV12-4; CDR3 length: 15; J gene: TRBJ2-3; D gene: TRBD1; CDR3 DNA: TGTGCCAGCAAGCGACAGGGGGATGTGACAGATACGCAGTATTTT; CDR3 protein: CASKRQGDVTDTQYF
clone size: many; V gene: TRBV2; CDR3 length: 17; J gene: TRBJ1-4; D gene: TRBD1; CDR3 DNA: TGTGCCAGCAGCCCGGGACAGCTCAGTTGGACAAATGAAAAACTGTTTTTT; CDR3 protein: CASSPGQLSWTNEKLFF
clone size: many; V gene: TRBV12-3/TRBV12-4; CDR3 length: 14; J gene: TRBJ1-2; D gene: TRBD1; CDR3 DNA: TGTGCCAGCAGTCCGGGACAGGGGGCGCTTGGCTACACCTTC; CDR3 protein: CASSPGQGALGYTF
clone size: many; V gene: TRBV30; CDR3 length: 13; J gene: TRBJ1-1; D gene: .; CDR3 DNA: TGTGCCTGGGCCCAGGGATTAGGCACTGAAGCTTTCTTT; CDR3 protein: CAWAQGLGTEAFF
clone size: many; V gene: TRBV7-2; CDR3 length: 16; J gene: TRBJ1-2; D gene: .; CDR3 DNA: TGTGCCAGCAGTTTAAGGGGGGGGGCGCAGGTCTATGGCTACACCTTC; CDR3 protein: CASSLRGGAQVYGYTF